The 9 T cell receptor beta chains below all came from one sample that was sequenced in a study of blood T cells in healthy people across ages (dated by TCRdb to the mid-2010s). The library was generated by 5' RACE. For sequencing, an Illumina HiSeq 2500 was employed. The second PCR ran for roughly 7 to 11 cycles and used a J-beta primer mix along with a sample-barcoded 5' primer. TCRdb redid the processing of the public reads, applying fastp at Q25 and MiXCR, and retained in-frame beta chains. Every CDR3 protein is listed once, alongside the most common genes and DNA of its rows. This sample has over 450,000 distinct CDR3 sequences in its table, and around 24% of those were observed once. Around 10% of the sample lies in the top ten. These records were also assigned to another study, of T cells of mothers and their children.

The sample was blood. The receptors derive from a boy aged 5 to 17 in good health.

This clonotype was seen more than once but under ten times. This sequence joins TRBV5-1 and TRBJ2-1, with 15 positions matching TRBD2. From germline, CDR1 is SGHRS and CDR2 YFSETQ. Trimming removed 4 bases from V and 7 bases from J; junction bases left unmatched: 12. This CDR3 is built from 18 residues. The chain's CDR3 is CASSPGLAGGPVGNEQFF. CDR3 nucleotide sequence: TGCGCCAGCAGCCCCGGACTAGCGGGGGGGCCAGTGGGGAATGAGCAGTTCTTC.

The chain joins TRBV4-3 to TRBJ2-2; D possibly matches TRBD1 or TRBD2 (5 bases each). CDR3 length: 15 residues. Trimming pared 0 bases from V and 6 bases from J, leaving 11 bases between. Germline CDR1 LGHNA, CDR2 YSLEER. The CDR3 bases are TGCGCCAGCAGCCAAGATCCTCGGGGCCCCGGGGAGCTGTTTTTT. Translated: CASSQDPRGPGELFF.

J is TRBJ1-2 and V is TRBV29-1; D may be TRBD1 (5 bases). V was clipped by 6 bases and J by 2 bases, with 13 bases between them. Germline-derived CDR1 and CDR2 are SQVTM and ANQGSEA. The CDR3 loop spans 13 amino acids. The CDR3: CSVAGTENYGYTF. The CDR3 nucleotides are TGCAGCGTAGCTGGGACGGAGAACTATGGCTACACCTTC. Complete variable domain (other parts from reference TRBV29-1 and TRBJ1-2): SAVISQKPSRDICQRGTSLTIQCQVDSQVTMMFWYRQQPGQSLTLIATANQGSEATYESGFVIDKFPISRPNLTFSTLTVSNMSPEDSSIYLCSVAGTENYGYTFGSGTRLTVV.

The chain is built from TRBV20-1 and TRBJ1-2; D is ambiguous. Germline values: CDR1 DFQATT, CDR2 SNEGSKA (reference sequence). Trimming cost V 3 bases and J 8 bases, with 13 bases left between them. This CDR3 spans 12 amino acids. The CDR3 nucleotides read TGCAGTGCTAGGCCAACACGAGGAGGCTACACCTTC. Its protein product is CSARPTRGGYTF.

The rearrangement links TRBV27 to TRBJ2-7; 7 bases are shared with TRBD1. V lost 0 bases, J lost 7 bases, and 6 bases stayed unmatched. The germline V gene has CDR1 MNHEY and CDR2 SMNVEV (reference sequence). The CDR3 runs to 14 residues. The CDR3 reads CASSLSTTGAEQYF. The CDR3 bases are TGTGCCAGCAGTTTATCTACTACAGGGGCTGAGCAGTACTTC.

This chain uses TRBV24-1 with TRBJ2-7; no clear D gene. Trimming pared 3 bases from V and 3 bases from J, leaving 20 bases between. Per germline, CDR1 KGHDR and CDR2 SFDVKD. The CDR3 has 17 residues. The CDR3 nucleotides are TGTGCCACCAGTGATCGTGACTTACCACGGCGGTTCTACGAGCAGTACTTC. Amino acid sequence: CATSDRDLPRRFYEQYF.

This rearrangement joins TRBV12-3 or TRBV12-4 to TRBJ2-3; TRBD2 agrees at 13 bases. This CDR3 comprises 19 residues. Trimming cost V 3 bases and J 2 bases; bases outside gene matches: 11. The CDR3: CASSFRPGTSGKITDTQYF. As DNA, the CDR3 is TGTGCCAGCAGTTTTCGACCCGGGACTAGCGGGAAAATCACAGATACGCAGTATTTT.

There are a few counts of this clonotype. V is TRBV6-5 and J is TRBJ1-1, with D tentatively TRBD1 (6 bases). The CDR3 runs to 14 residues. V shed 2 bases and J shed 4 bases, with 11 bases lying between them. Per the germline V gene, CDR1 is MNHEY and CDR2 is SVGAGI. DNA for the CDR3: TGTGCCAGCAGTTACGGGGGCTCGGTCACTGAAGCTTTCTTT. This translates into CASSYGGSVTEAFF.

The genes are TRBV28 and TRBJ2-1, with a weak D call TRBD1 (6 bases). The CDR3 covers 13 residues. V gave up 11 bases and J gave up 5 bases, with 16 bases separating them. From germline, CDR1 is MDHEN and CDR2 SYDVKM. CDR3 loop: CAAWGPGDNEQFF. The DNA of the CDR3 is TGTGCCGCCTGGGGACCAGGGGACAATGAGCAGTTCTTC.